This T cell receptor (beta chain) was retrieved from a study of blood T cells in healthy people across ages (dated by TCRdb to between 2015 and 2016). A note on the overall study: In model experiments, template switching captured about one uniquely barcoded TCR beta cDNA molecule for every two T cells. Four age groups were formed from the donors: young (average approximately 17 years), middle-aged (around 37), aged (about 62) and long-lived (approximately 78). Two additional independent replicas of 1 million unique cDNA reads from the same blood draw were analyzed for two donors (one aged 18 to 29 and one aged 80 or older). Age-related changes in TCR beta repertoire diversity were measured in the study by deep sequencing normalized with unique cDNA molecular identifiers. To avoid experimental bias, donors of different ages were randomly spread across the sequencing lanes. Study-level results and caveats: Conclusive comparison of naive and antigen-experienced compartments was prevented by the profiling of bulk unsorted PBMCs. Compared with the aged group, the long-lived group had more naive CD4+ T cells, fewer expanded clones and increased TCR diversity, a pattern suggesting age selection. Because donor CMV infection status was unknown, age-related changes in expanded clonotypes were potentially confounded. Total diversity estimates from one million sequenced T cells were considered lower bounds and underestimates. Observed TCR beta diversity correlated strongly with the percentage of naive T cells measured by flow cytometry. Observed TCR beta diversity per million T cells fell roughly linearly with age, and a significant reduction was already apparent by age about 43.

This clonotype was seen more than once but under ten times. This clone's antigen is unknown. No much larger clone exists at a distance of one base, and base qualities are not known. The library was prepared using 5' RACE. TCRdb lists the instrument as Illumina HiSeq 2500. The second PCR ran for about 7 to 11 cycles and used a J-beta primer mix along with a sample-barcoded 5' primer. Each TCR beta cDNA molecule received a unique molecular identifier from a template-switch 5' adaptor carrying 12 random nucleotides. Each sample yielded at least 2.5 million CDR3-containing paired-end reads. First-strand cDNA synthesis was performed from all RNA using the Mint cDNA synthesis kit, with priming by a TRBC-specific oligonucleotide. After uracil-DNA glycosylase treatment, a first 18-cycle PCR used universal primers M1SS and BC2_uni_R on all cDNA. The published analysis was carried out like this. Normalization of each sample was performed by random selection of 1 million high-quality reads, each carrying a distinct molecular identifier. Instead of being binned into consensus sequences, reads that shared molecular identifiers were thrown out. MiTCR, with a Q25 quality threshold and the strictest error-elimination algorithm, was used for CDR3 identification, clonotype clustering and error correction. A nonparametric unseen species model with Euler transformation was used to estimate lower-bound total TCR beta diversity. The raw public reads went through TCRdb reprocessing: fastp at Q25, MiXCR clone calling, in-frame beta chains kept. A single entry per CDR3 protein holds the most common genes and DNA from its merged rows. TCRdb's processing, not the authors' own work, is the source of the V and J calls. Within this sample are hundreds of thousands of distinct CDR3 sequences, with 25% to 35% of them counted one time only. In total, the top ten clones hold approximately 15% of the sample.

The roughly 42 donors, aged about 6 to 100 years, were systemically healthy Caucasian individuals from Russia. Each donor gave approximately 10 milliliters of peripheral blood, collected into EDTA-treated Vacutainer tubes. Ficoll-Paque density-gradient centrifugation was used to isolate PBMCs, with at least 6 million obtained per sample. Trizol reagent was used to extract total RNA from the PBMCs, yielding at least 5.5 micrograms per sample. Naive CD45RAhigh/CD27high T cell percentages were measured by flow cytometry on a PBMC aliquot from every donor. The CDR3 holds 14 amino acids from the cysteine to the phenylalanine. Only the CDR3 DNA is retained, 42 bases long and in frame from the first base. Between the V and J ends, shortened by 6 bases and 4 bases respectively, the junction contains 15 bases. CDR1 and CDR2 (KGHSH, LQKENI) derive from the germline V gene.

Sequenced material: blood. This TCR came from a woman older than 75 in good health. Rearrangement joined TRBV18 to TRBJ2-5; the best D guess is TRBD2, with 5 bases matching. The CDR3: CASSSTVEGETQYF. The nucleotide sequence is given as TGTGCCAGCTCTTCCACAGTTGAGGGAGAGACCCAGTACTTC.